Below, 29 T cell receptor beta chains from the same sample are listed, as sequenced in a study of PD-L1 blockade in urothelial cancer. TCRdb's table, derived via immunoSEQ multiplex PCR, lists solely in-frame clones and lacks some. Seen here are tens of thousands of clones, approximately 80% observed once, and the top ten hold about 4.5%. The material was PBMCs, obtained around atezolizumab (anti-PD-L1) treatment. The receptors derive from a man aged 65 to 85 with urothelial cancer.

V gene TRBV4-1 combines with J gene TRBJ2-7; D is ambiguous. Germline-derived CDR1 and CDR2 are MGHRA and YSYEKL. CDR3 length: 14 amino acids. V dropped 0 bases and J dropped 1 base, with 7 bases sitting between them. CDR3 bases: TGCGCCAGCAGCCAAGATGGTCAGTCCTACGAGCAGTACTTC. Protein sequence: CASSQDGQSYEQYF.

This CDR3 is CASSPGQEYDTQYF. The CDR3 nucleotides are TGCGCCAGCAGTCCGGGACAGGAGTACGATACGCAGTATTTT. The chain recombines TRBV5-1 with TRBJ2-3; 8 bases are shared with TRBD1. This CDR3 is 14 amino acids long. With 5 bases clipped from V and 6 bases from J, the junction kept 8 bases outside the gene matches. Looked up from germline, CDR1 is SGHRS and CDR2 is YFSETQ.

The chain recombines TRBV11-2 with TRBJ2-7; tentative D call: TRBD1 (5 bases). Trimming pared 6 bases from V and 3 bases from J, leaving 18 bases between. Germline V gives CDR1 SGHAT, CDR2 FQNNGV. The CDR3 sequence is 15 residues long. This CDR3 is CASRSLLRGYYEQYF. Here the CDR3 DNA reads TGTGCCAGCAGGTCCCTCCTAAGGGGCTACTACGAGCAGTACTTC.

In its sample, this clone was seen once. Here the CDR3 reads CSAGPGTGGPIAKNIQYF. The DNA for the CDR3 is TGCAGCGCGGGCCCGGGAACAGGGGGCCCAATAGCCAAAAACATTCAGTACTTC. The V gene is TRBV29-1, the J gene TRBJ2-4; 9 nucleotides line up with TRBD1. Germline V gene lookup returns CDR1 SQVTM and CDR2 ANQGSEA. The CDR3 has 18 amino acids. Trimming cost V 7 bases and J 0 bases; bases outside gene matches: 16.

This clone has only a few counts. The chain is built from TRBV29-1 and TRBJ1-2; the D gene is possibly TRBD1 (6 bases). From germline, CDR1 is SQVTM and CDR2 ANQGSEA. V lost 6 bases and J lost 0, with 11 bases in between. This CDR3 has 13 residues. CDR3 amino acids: CSVGQGTNYGYTF. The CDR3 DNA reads TGCAGCGTGGGCCAGGGGACTAACTATGGCTACACCTTC.

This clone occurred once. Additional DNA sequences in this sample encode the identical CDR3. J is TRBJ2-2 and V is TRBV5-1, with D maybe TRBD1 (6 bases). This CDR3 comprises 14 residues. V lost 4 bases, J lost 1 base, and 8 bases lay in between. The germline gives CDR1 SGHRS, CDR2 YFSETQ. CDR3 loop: CASSPGQNTGELFF. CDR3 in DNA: TGCGCCAGCAGCCCGGGACAGAACACCGGGGAGCTGTTTTTT.

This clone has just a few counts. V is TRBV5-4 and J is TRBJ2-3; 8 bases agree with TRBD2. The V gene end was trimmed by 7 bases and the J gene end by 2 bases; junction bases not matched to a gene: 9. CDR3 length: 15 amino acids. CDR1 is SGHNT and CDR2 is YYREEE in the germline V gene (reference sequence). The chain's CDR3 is CASSPGTSYTDTQYF. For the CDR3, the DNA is TGTGCCAGCTCCCCGGGGACTAGTTACACAGATACGCAGTATTTT.

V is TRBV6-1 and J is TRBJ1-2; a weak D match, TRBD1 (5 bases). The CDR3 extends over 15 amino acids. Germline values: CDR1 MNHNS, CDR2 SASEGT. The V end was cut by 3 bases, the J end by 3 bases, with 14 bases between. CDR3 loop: CASSEGYGRDYGYTF. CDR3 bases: TGTGCCAGCAGTGAGGGCTACGGCAGGGACTATGGCTACACCTTC.

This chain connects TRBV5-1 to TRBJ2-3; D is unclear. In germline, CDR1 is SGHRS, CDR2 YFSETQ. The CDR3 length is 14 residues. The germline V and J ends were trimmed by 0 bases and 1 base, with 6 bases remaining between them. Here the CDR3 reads CASSLGAGTDTQYF. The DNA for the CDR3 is TGCGCCAGCAGCTTGGGAGCCGGCACAGATACGCAGTATTTT.

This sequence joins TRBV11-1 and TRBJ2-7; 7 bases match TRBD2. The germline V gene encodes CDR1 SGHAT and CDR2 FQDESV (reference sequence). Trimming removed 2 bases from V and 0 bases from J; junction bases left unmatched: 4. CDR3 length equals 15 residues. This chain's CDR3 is CASSLFLAASYEQYF. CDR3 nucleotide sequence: TGTGCCAGCAGCTTATTCCTAGCGGCCTCCTACGAGCAGTACTTC. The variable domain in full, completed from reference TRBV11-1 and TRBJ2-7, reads EAEVAQSPRYKITEKSQAVAFWCDPISGHATLYWYRQILGQGPELLVQFQDESVVDDSQLPKDRFSAERLKGVDSTLKIQPAELGDSAMYLCASSLFLAASYEQYFGPGTRLTVT.

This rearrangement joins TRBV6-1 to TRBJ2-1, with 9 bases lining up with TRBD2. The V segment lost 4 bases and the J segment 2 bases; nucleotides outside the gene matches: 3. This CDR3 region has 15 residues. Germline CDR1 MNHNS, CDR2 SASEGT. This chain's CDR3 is CASSVLAGTYNEQFF. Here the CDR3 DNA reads TGTGCCAGCAGTGTGCTAGCGGGAACCTACAATGAGCAGTTCTTC.

The CDR3: CASLRGIDGELFF. As DNA, the CDR3 is TGTGCCAGCCTCAGGGGGATCGACGGGGAGCTGTTTTTT. This chain links TRBV9 with TRBJ2-2, with TRBD1 matching 7 bases. Germline loops: CDR1 SGDLS, CDR2 YYNGEE. J was trimmed by 7 bases and V by 7 bases; bases with no gene match: 7. CDR3 length: 13 amino acids.

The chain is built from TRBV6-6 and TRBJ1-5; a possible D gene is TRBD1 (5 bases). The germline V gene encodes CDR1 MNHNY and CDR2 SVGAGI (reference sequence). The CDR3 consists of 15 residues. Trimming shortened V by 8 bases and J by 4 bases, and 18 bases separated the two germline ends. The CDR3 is CASSPLQDLNQPQHF. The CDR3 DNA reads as TGTGCCAGCTCCCCCTTACAGGACCTAAATCAGCCCCAGCATTTT.

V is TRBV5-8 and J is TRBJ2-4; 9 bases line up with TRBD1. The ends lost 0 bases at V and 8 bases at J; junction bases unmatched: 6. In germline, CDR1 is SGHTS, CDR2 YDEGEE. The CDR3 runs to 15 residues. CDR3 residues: CASSLETGGEDIQYF. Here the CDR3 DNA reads TGTGCCAGCAGCTTGGAAACAGGGGGCGAAGACATTCAGTACTTC.

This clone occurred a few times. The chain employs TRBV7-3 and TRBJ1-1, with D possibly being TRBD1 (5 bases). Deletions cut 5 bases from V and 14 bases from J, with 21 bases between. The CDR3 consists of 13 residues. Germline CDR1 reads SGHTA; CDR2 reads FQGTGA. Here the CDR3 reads CASSLLLGGVAFF. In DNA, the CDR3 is TGTGCCAGCAGCCTCTTGCTGGGGGGAGTAGCCTTCTTT.

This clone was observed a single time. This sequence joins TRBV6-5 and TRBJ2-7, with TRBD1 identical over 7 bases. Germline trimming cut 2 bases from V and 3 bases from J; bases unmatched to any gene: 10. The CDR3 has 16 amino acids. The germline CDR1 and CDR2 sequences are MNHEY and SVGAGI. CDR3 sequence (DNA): TGTGCCAGCAGTTACGGGAGTAGGACAGGTGTCTACGAGCAGTACTTC. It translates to CASSYGSRTGVYEQYF.

The CDR3 loop reads CAISEGLTNNEQFF. The CDR3 bases are TGTGCCATCAGTGAAGGACTAACCAACAATGAGCAGTTCTTC. This chain joins TRBV10-3 and TRBJ2-1; tentatively, D is TRBD2 (6 bases). This CDR3 contains 14 residues. The germline V gene has CDR1 ENHRY and CDR2 SYGVKD. The V end lost 3 bases, the J end lost 5 bases, and 11 bases lay between the germline ends.

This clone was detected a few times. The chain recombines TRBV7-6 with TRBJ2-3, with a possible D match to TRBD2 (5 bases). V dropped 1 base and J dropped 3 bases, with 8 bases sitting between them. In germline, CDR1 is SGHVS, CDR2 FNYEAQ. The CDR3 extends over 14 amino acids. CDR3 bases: TGTGCCAGCAGCTTAGAAGGGAGTACAGATACGCAGTATTTT. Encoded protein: CASSLEGSTDTQYF.

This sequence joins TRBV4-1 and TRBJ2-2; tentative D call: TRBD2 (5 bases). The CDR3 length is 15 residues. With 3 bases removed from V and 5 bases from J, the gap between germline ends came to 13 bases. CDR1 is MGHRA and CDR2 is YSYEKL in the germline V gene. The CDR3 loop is CASSQYREVTGELFF. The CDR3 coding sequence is TGCGCCAGCAGCCAGTACCGGGAAGTTACCGGGGAGCTGTTTTTT.

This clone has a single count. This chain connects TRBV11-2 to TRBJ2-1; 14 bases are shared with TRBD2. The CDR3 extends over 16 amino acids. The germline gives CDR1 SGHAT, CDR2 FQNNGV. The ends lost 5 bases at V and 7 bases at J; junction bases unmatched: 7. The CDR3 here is CASSPGLAGVGNEQFF. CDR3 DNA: TGTGCCAGCAGCCCGGGACTAGCGGGAGTGGGAAATGAGCAGTTCTTC.

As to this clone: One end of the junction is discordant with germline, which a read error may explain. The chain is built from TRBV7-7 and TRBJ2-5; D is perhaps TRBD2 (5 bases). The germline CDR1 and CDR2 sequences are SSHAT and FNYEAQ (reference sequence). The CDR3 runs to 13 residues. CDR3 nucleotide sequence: TGTGCTAGCAGCCGTGGGAGAGGGGAGACCCAGTACTTC. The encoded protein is CASSRGRGETQYF. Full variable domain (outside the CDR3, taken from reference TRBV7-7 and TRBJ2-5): GAGVSQSPRYKVTKRGQDVTLRCDPISSHATLYWYQQALGQGPEFLTYFNYEAQPDKSGLPSDRFSAERPEGSISTLTIQRTEQRDSAMYRCASSRGRGETQYFGPGTRLLVL.

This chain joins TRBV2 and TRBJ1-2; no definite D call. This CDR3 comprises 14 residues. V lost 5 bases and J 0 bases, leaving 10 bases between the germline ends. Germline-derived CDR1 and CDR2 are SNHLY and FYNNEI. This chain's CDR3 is CASSPGTANYGYTF. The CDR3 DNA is TGTGCCAGCAGTCCAGGAACCGCTAACTATGGCTACACCTTC. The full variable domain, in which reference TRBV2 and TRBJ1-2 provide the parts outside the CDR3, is EPEVTQTPSHQVTQMGQEVILRCVPISNHLYFYWYRQILGQKVEFLVSFYNNEISEKSEIFDDQFSVERPDGSNFTLKIRSTKLEDSAMYFCASSPGTANYGYTFGSGTRLTVV.

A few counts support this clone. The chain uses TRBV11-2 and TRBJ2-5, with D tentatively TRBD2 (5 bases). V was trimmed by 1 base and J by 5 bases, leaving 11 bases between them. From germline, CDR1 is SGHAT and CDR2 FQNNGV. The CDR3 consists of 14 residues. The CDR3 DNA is TGTGCCAGCAGCTTAGTTGCGGGCAGGGAGACCCAGTACTTC. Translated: CASSLVAGRETQYF.

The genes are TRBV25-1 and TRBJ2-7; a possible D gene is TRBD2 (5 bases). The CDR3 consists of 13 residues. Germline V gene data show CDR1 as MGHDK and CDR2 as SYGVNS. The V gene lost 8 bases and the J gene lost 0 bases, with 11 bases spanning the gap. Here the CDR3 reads CASGGLGSYEQYF. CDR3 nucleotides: TGTGCCAGCGGCGGGTTGGGCTCCTACGAGCAGTACTTC.

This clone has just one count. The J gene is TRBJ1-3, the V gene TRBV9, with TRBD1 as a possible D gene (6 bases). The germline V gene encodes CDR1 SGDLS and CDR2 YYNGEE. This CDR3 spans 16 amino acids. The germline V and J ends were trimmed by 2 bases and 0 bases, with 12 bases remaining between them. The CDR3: CASSVGARNSGNTIYF. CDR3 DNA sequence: TGTGCCAGCAGCGTGGGGGCGAGGAACTCTGGAAACACCATATATTTT.

CDR3 amino acids: CASSSTRAGHEQYF. The CDR3, as DNA: TGTGCCAGCAGCTCGACTAGGGCGGGCCACGAGCAGTACTTC. The chain couples TRBV7-9 to TRBJ2-7, with D possibly TRBD2 on 6 matching bases. Germline assignment: CDR1 SEHNR and CDR2 FQNEAQ (reference sequence). V lost 4 bases, J lost 5 bases, and 15 bases lay in between. The CDR3 contains 14 residues.

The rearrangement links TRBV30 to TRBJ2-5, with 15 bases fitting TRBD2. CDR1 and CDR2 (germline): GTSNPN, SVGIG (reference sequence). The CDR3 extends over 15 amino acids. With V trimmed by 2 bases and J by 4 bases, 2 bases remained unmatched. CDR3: CAWSLGLAGGETQYF. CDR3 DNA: TGTGCCTGGAGTCTGGGACTAGCGGGAGGAGAGACCCAGTACTTC.

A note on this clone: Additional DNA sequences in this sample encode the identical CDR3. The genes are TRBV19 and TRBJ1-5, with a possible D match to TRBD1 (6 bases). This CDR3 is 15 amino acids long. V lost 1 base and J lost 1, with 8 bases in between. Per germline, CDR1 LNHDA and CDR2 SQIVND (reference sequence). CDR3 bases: TGTGCCAGTAGTATAGGGACAGTAAGCAATCAGCCCCAGCATTTT. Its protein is CASSIGTVSNQPQHF.

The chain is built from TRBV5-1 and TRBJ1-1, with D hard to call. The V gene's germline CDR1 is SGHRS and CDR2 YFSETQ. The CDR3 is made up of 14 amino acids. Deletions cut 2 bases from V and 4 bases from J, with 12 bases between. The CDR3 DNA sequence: TGCGCCAGCAGCTTATCGGTTTATGGCACTGAAGCTTTCTTT. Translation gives CASSLSVYGTEAFF.